Each of the 28 T cell receptor beta chains below was sequenced from the same sample in a study of beta chain features in type 1 diabetes. Every isolated RNA sample was fully reverse transcribed, so sequencing captured expressed TCRB transcripts. Profiled with immunoSEQ multiplex PCR; TCRdb holds only in-frame clones, not every one. The sample lists roughly 300,000 clones; around 15% were seen once. The source material was central memory CD4+ T cells from blood. These receptor sequences come from a man in his thirties or forties in good health.

This rearrangement joins TRBV5-6 to TRBJ2-1; D uncertain. Germline values: CDR1 SGHDT, CDR2 YYEEEE. The CDR3 runs 15 residues. Between the trimmed V and J ends, which lost 4 bases and 4 bases, there was a span of 15 bases. The CDR3 loop reads CASSPLEPLYNEQFF. The CDR3 DNA follows: TGTGCCAGCAGCCCCTTGGAACCCCTATACAATGAGCAGTTCTTC.

This chain uses TRBV28 with TRBJ1-6, with TRBD1 as a possible D gene (5 bases). CDR1 and CDR2 (germline): MDHEN, SYDVKM. Trimming stripped 5 bases from V and 10 bases from J, with 15 bases between. CDR3 length: 14 residues. The CDR3 loop reads CASSPGGRVSPLHF. The CDR3 DNA is TGTGCCAGCAGTCCCGGGGGGAGAGTCTCACCCCTCCACTTT.

The gene calls are TRBV10-2 and TRBJ2-3; 10 bases align to TRBD2. Germline values: CDR1 WSHSY, CDR2 SAAADI. V lost 3 bases and J lost 2; bases outside the gene matches: 5. The CDR3 extends over 16 amino acids. DNA for the CDR3: TGCGCCAGCAGTGAACGAGCGGGGGGGACCACAGATACGCAGTATTTT. It encodes CASSERAGGTTDTQYF.

V and J are TRBV6-5 and TRBJ2-7, with 7 bases lining up with TRBD1. The CDR3 contains 12 residues. J gave up 9 bases and V 4 bases, and 6 bases lay outside the gene matches. Germline V gene lookup returns CDR1 MNHEY and CDR2 SVGAGI. CDR3 loop: CASSSGGERQYV. The CDR3 DNA follows: TGTGCCAGCAGTTCAGGGGGAGAAAGGCAGTACGTC.

This clone was found many times. An end of the junction does not agree with germline; a read error may underlie this. The chain recombines TRBV29-1 with TRBJ2-1; 9 bases agree with TRBD2. This CDR3 contains 15 residues. Germline V gene sequence: CDR1 SQVTM, CDR2 ANQGSEA. The CDR3 bases are TGCAGCGTGTCTTTGGTAGCGGGAGCCTATAATGAGCAGTTCTTC. This gives the protein CSVSLVAGAYNEQFF.

The chain couples TRBV7-9 to TRBJ2-1; D may be TRBD2 (5 bases). Deletions cut 3 bases from V and 9 bases from J, with 12 bases between. The CDR3 is 13 residues long. Germline values: CDR1 SEHNR, CDR2 FQNEAQ (reference sequence). As DNA, the CDR3 is TGTGCCAGCAGCTTGGAGGAGAGTGTTGAGCAGTTCTTC. Translation gives CASSLEESVEQFF.

The sample holds a few counts of this clone. The V and J genes are TRBV29-1 and TRBJ2-5; no clear D gene. V gave up 5 bases and J gave up 5 bases, with 6 bases separating them. The length of the CDR3 is 10 residues. Germline V gene sequence: CDR1 SQVTM, CDR2 ANQGSEA. CDR3 coding DNA: TGCAGCGTTCTGTGGGAGACCCAGTACTTC. Translation: CSVLWETQYF.

The sample holds a few counts of this clone. The gene calls are TRBV7-7 and TRBJ2-5; D unresolved. V lost 2 bases, J lost 5 bases, and 12 bases lay in between. CDR1 SSHAT and CDR2 FNYEAQ come from the germline V gene (reference sequence). The CDR3 runs 14 residues. CDR3: CASSLNPGPETQYF. For the CDR3, the DNA is TGTGCCAGCAGCTTAAATCCGGGTCCTGAGACCCAGTACTTC.

The chain couples TRBV5-1 to TRBJ2-3; TRBD2 aligns across 9 bases. V shed 0 bases, J shed 2 bases, and the junction held 4 bases outside the gene matches. The germline V gene has CDR1 SGHRS and CDR2 YFSETQ. The CDR3 sequence is 16 residues long. CDR3 bases: TGCGCCAGCAGCTTGGTGCTAGCGGGGACCACAGATACGCAGTATTTT. Translation: CASSLVLAGTTDTQYF. Combining the CDR3 with reference TRBV5-1 and TRBJ2-3 gives the whole variable domain KAGVTQTPRYLIKTRGQQVTLSCSPISGHRSVSWYQQTPGQGLQFLFEYFSETQRNKGNFPGRFSGRQFSNSRSEMNVSTLELGDSALYLCASSLVLAGTTDTQYFGPGTRLTVL.

This chain connects TRBV5-1 to TRBJ2-2, with D perhaps given as TRBD1 or TRBD2 (5 bases each). The length of the CDR3 is 14 residues. The germline V gene encodes CDR1 SGHRS and CDR2 YFSETQ. V dropped 4 bases and J dropped 8 bases, with 15 bases sitting between them. The CDR3 bases are TGCGCCAGCAGCCCAGACGACAGCGGTGGGGAGCTGTTTTTT. Encoded protein: CASSPDDSGGELFF.

This sequence joins TRBV6-5 and TRBJ2-7, with TRBD2 as a possible D gene (5 bases). Germline CDR1 MNHEY, CDR2 SVGAGI. CDR3 length equals 13 residues. V lost 8 bases to trimming and J lost 2 bases, with 13 bases between them. In nucleotides, the CDR3 is TGTGCCAGCCGCCGGGCGGGCCCCTACGAGCAGTACTTC. This encodes CASRRAGPYEQYF.

The chain is built from TRBV5-1 and TRBJ2-3; TRBD2 aligns across 11 bases. The germline gives CDR1 SGHRS, CDR2 YFSETQ. Trimming cost V 0 bases and J 2 bases; bases outside gene matches: 2. CDR3 length equals 16 residues. The CDR3 sequence is CASSLDSGGVTDTQYF. The CDR3 DNA is TGCGCCAGCAGCTTGGATAGCGGGGGGGTCACAGATACGCAGTATTTT.

The gene calls are TRBV10-3 and TRBJ2-7; 9 bases line up with TRBD1. Germline loops: CDR1 ENHRY, CDR2 SYGVKD. V lost 7 bases and J lost 2; bases outside the gene matches: 6. The CDR3 consists of 14 residues. The CDR3 DNA is TGTGCCATCAAGAGGGGGACAGGGACCTACGAGCAGTACTTC. Translation: CAIKRGTGTYEQYF.

The chain couples TRBV6-1 to TRBJ2-1; weak D call: TRBD1 (5 bases). CDR3 length: 13 amino acids. V shed 6 bases and J shed 4 bases, with 10 bases lying between them. Germline V lookup: CDR1 MNHNS, CDR2 SASEGT. The CDR3 DNA reads as TGTGCCAGCAGAACGCGACAGTACAATGAGCAGTTCTTC. It specifies CASRTRQYNEQFF.

There are a few counts of this clone. The chain employs TRBV30 and TRBJ2-5; 11 positions agree with TRBD2. This CDR3 comprises 14 residues. V was pared by 2 bases and J by 4 bases, with 3 bases of the junction left unmatched. Germline V gives CDR1 GTSNPN, CDR2 SVGIG (reference sequence). The CDR3 DNA follows: TGTGCCTGGAGTATAGCGGGAGGGCGAGAGACCCAGTACTTC. It is translated as CAWSIAGGRETQYF.

This clone was found once. The gene calls are TRBV6-1 and TRBJ1-1, with 8 nucleotides matching TRBD1. The CDR3 is 12 residues long. Germline V gene sequence: CDR1 MNHNS, CDR2 SASEGT. Trimming took 5 bases from V and 11 from J; bases not matched to a gene: 7. The CDR3 is CASSSPDRAAFF. DNA for the CDR3: TGTGCCAGCAGTTCCCCGGACAGGGCGGCTTTCTTT.

Comments on this clone: A much bigger clone sits one base away, suggesting this may be a read error. The gene calls are TRBV5-1 and TRBJ2-1, with TRBD2 matching over 13 bases. Germline assignment: CDR1 SGHRS and CDR2 YFSETQ. The CDR3 runs 15 residues. CDR3 protein: CATSLLAGGPKEQFF. CDR3 DNA sequence: TGCGCCACCAGCTTACTAGCGGGGGGGCCTAAGGAGCAGTTCTTC. Looking up the rest from reference TRBV5-1 and TRBJ2-1 gives the full variable domain: KAGVTQTPRYLIKTRGQQVTLSCSPISGHRSVSWYQQTPGQGLQFLFEYFSETQRNKGNFPGRFSGRQFSNSRSEMNVSTLELGDSALYLCATSLLAGGPKEQFFGPGTRLTVL.

The chain combines TRBV7-2 with TRBJ2-1; D is possibly TRBD2 (6 bases). Germline assignment: CDR1 SGHTA and CDR2 FQGNSA. The CDR3 has 14 residues. V lost 1 base and J 7 bases, leaving 11 bases between the germline ends. The CDR3 nucleotides are TGTGCCAGCAGCTTAGGCGGGACCCAAAATGAGCAGTTCTTC. Protein product: CASSLGGTQNEQFF.

The rearrangement links TRBV7-6 to TRBJ2-1, with D unclear. The germline gives CDR1 SGHVS, CDR2 FNYEAQ. CDR3 length: 13 amino acids. Trimming took 1 base from V and 9 from J, leaving 10 bases between them. DNA of the CDR3: TGTGCCAGCAGCTTAGGTGCCATGGTTGAGCAGTTCTTC. It is translated as CASSLGAMVEQFF. The variable domain in full, with the rest retrieved from reference TRBV7-6 and TRBJ2-1, is GAGVSQSPRYKVTKRGQDVALRCDPISGHVSLYWYRQALGQGPEFLTYFNYEAQQDKSGLPNDRFSAERPEGSISTLTIQRTEQRDSAMYRCASSLGAMVEQFFGPGTRLTVL.

CDR3 coding DNA: TGTGCCAGCAGTTTGACAGGGGTTAGGAACCAGCCCCAGCATTTT. It is translated as CASSLTGVRNQPQHF. V and J are TRBV6-5 and TRBJ1-5; 8 nucleotides line up with TRBD1. Trimming at V came to 4 bases and at J to 7 bases, leaving 9 bases not matched to a gene. This CDR3 has 15 amino acids. Germline assignment: CDR1 MNHEY and CDR2 SVGAGI.

This clone appeared a few times. The genes are TRBV11-2 and TRBJ1-5; the D is unclear. Trimming took off 5 bases at V and 0 bases at J, with 8 bases between the two ends. The CDR3 sequence is 14 residues long. The germline V gene encodes CDR1 SGHAT and CDR2 FQNNGV. The DNA for the CDR3 is TGTGCCAGCAGCGCGGACGGTAGCAATCAGCCCCAGCATTTT. Translating it yields CASSADGSNQPQHF.

The sample holds a few counts of this clone. This chain connects TRBV11-2 to TRBJ2-5; a weak D match, TRBD1 (5 bases). The CDR3 has 12 residues. Trimming left V 3 bases short and J 5 bases short, with 7 bases between. CDR1 SGHAT and CDR2 FQNNGV come from the germline V gene. CDR3 in amino acids: CASSFSGETQYF. The DNA of the CDR3 is TGTGCCAGCAGCTTTTCAGGGGAGACCCAGTACTTC.

The genes are TRBV7-2 and TRBJ2-3; TRBD2 matches 8 bases. Germline lookup yields CDR1 SGHTA and CDR2 FQGNSA. With 3 bases clipped from V and 1 base from J, the junction kept 9 bases outside the gene matches. This CDR3 contains 17 residues. The CDR3 DNA reads TGTGCCAGCAGCTTTTTTGGCGGGAGGATAGGCACAGATACGCAGTATTTT. Protein sequence: CASSFFGGRIGTDTQYF.

The table lists this clone with a few counts. The rearrangement links TRBV2 to TRBJ2-7; D possibly corresponds to TRBD1 (6 bases). The CDR3 has 16 residues. Germline CDR1 reads SNHLY; CDR2 reads FYNNEI. V was pared by 7 bases and J by 2 bases, with 21 bases between. This chain's CDR3 is CASTPRGHSAAYEQYF. For the CDR3, the DNA is TGTGCCAGCACCCCAAGGGGACACTCGGCGGCCTACGAGCAGTACTTC. Complete variable domain (other parts from reference TRBV2 and TRBJ2-7): EPEVTQTPSHQVTQMGQEVILRCVPISNHLYFYWYRQILGQKVEFLVSFYNNEISEKSEIFDDQFSVERPDGSNFTLKIRSTKLEDSAMYFCASTPRGHSAAYEQYFGPGTRLTVT.

This clone was seen only a few times. The chain is built from TRBV14 and TRBJ1-4; D might be TRBD1 (6 bases). The V and J ends lost 4 bases and 8 bases respectively, with 14 bases between them. Germline V gene lookup returns CDR1 SGHDN and CDR2 FVKESK. CDR3 length: 14 amino acids. CDR3 in DNA: TGTGCCAGCAGCCGTCCAGGGGTTAGCGAAAAACTGTTTTTT. As protein: CASSRPGVSEKLFF.

The rearrangement uses TRBV7-6 and TRBJ2-3; D is unclear. Trimming stripped 8 bases from V and 1 base from J, with 13 bases between. The CDR3 is 14 amino acids. Germline lookup yields CDR1 SGHVS and CDR2 FNYEAQ. CDR3 nucleotide sequence: TGTGCCAGCGCGTTGGACGGAGGCACAGATACGCAGTATTTT. Translated, it gives CASALDGGTDTQYF.

This clone was observed many times. The chain combines TRBV7-9 with TRBJ2-1; possible D gene TRBD2, 6 bases. Per the germline V gene, CDR1 is SEHNR and CDR2 is FQNEAQ (reference sequence). The CDR3 is 13 amino acids. The germline V and J ends were trimmed by 5 bases and 12 bases, with 17 bases remaining between them. The CDR3 nucleotides read TGTGCCAGCAGCACCCGACTAGTTAGTGCGCAGTTCTTC. Amino acids: CASSTRLVSAQFF.

V and J are TRBV7-6 and TRBJ2-3, with TRBD2 matching 7 bases. The CDR3 totals 16 residues. From germline, CDR1 is SGHVS and CDR2 FNYEAQ. V was pared by 5 bases and J by 2 bases, with 10 bases of the junction left unmatched. The CDR3 reads CASSGTGSGPTDTQYF. The CDR3 DNA sequence: TGTGCCAGCAGCGGGACGGGTAGCGGGCCCACAGATACGCAGTATTTT.